The 8 T cell receptor beta chains below were found in one sample sequenced in a study of blood T cell repertoires in COVID-19. Assay used: immunoSEQ multiplex PCR; TCRdb lists only in-frame clones, some missing. This table has tens of thousands of clones, approximately 78% appearing once. Sample: peripheral blood. These receptors were obtained from a man aged 50 to 60 with active or convalescent COVID-19.

The chain employs TRBV5-6 and TRBJ2-7; maybe TRBD1 (6 bases). From germline, CDR1 is SGHDT and CDR2 YYEEEE. V gave up 4 bases and J gave up 0 bases, with 17 bases separating them. This CDR3 comprises 16 residues. The CDR3 spells CASSHTRTAYSYEQYF. In nucleotides, the CDR3 is TGTGCCAGCAGCCATACTAGGACAGCATACTCCTACGAGCAGTACTTC.

The V call is TRBV6-1, the J call TRBJ1-2, with 7 positions matching TRBD1. In germline, CDR1 is MNHNS, CDR2 SASEGT. The CDR3 extends over 14 amino acids. Trimming took 2 bases from V and 8 from J; bases not matched to a gene: 8. In DNA, the CDR3 is TGTGCCAGCAGTGAATGGTCAGGGGGAAAAGGCTACACCTTC. Translation gives CASSEWSGGKGYTF.

This chain uses TRBV10-2 with TRBJ1-3; no definite D call. The CDR3 length is 11 residues. The V and J ends lost 7 bases and 4 bases respectively, with 5 bases between them. Germline V gene lookup returns CDR1 WSHSY and CDR2 SAAADI. CDR3 nucleotides: TGCGCCAGCATAAGCGGAAACACCATATATTTT. This gives the protein CASISGNTIYF.

The chain joins TRBV7-7 to TRBJ2-1; 8 nucleotides align to TRBD1. Germline values: CDR1 SSHAT, CDR2 FNYEAQ (reference sequence). The CDR3 runs 13 residues. Unmatched junction bases numbered 6, after V lost 4 bases and J lost 10 bases. The CDR3 loop is CASSWTGHKEQFF. DNA for the CDR3: TGTGCCAGCAGCTGGACAGGGCATAAGGAGCAGTTCTTC.

The genes are TRBV10-3 and TRBJ2-5; 11 bases align to TRBD1. This CDR3 has 17 amino acids. Trimming removed 6 bases from V and 5 bases from J; junction bases left unmatched: 14. Germline V CDR1 and CDR2: ENHRY, SYGVKD. CDR3 sequence (DNA): TGTGCCATCAGATCGTCCGGCGGACAGGGGGCCTCGGAGACCCAGTACTTC. Its translation is CAIRSSGGQGASETQYF.

This clone came up a few times. The chain couples TRBV28 to TRBJ1-5; 9 nucleotides agree with TRBD1. V lost 4 bases to trimming and J lost 4 bases; unmatched junction nucleotides: 5. Germline CDR1 is MDHEN and CDR2 is SYDVKM. This CDR3 contains 15 residues. The CDR3 DNA reads as TGTGCCAGCAGTTCCAGACAGGGGGGAAATCAGCCCCAGCATTTT. Translation gives CASSSRQGGNQPQHF.

The V and J genes are TRBV30 and TRBJ1-1; TRBD1 matches at 8 bases. Germline V CDR1 and CDR2: GTSNPN, SVGIG (reference sequence). There are 16 residues in the CDR3. With V trimmed by 3 bases and J by 1 base, 10 bases remained unmatched. The CDR3 sequence: CAWRVGRGPGNTEAFF. In nucleotides, the CDR3 is TGTGCCTGGAGGGTGGGCAGGGGGCCGGGGAACACTGAAGCTTTCTTT.

The V call is TRBV6-6, the J call TRBJ2-6; D might be TRBD1 (6 bases). In germline, CDR1 is MNHNY, CDR2 SVGAGI (reference sequence). The CDR3 sequence is 14 residues long. The ends were cut back, 6 bases at V and 9 bases at J, with 15 bases in the middle. The CDR3 spells CASSPQGFFNVLTF. As DNA, the CDR3 is TGTGCCAGCAGCCCACAGGGTTTTTTCAACGTCCTGACTTTC.